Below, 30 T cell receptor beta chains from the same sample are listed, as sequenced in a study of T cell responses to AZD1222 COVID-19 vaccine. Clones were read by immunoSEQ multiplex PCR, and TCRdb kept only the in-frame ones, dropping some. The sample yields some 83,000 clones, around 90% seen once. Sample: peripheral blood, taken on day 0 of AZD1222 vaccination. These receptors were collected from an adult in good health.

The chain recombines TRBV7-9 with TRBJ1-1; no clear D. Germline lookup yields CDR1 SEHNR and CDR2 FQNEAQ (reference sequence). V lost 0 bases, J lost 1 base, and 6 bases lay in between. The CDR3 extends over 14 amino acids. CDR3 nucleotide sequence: TGTGCCAGCAGCTTAGCGGGGAGGAACACTGAAGCTTTCTTT. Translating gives CASSLAGRNTEAFF.

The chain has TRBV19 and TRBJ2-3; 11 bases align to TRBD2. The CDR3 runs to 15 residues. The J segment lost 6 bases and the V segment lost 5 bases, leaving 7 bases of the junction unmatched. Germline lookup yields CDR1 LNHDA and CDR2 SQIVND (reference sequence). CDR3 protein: CASSASRTSGDTQYF. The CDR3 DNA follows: TGTGCCAGTAGTGCCTCTAGGACTAGCGGGGATACGCAGTATTTT.

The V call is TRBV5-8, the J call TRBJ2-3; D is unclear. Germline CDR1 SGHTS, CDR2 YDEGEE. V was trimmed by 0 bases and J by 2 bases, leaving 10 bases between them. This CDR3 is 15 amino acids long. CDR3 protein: CASSLADVYTDTQYF. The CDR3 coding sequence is TGTGCCAGCAGCTTGGCGGACGTCTACACAGATACGCAGTATTTT.

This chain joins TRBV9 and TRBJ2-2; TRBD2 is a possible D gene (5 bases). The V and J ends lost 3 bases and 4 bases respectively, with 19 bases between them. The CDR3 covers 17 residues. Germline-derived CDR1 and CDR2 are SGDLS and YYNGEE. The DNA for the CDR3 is TGTGCCAGCAGCGATGCTCCCGGACTCAAACTCACCGGGGAGCTGTTTTTT. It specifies CASSDAPGLKLTGELFF. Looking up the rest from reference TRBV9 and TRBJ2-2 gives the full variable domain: DSGVTQTPKHLITATGQRVTLRCSPRSGDLSVYWYQQSLDQGLQFLIQYYNGEERAKGNILERFSAQQFPDLHSELNLSSLELGDSALYFCASSDAPGLKLTGELFFGEGSRLTVL.

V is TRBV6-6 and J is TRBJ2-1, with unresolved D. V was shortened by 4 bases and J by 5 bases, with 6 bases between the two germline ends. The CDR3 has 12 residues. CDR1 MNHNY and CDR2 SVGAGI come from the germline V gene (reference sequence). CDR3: CASSSWNNEQFF. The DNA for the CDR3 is TGTGCCAGCAGTTCCTGGAACAATGAGCAGTTCTTC.

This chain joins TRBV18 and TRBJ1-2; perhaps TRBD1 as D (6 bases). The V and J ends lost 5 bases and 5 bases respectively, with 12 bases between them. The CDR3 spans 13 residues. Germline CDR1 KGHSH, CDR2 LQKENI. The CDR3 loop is CASSLQGWYGYTF. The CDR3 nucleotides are TGTGCCAGCTCATTACAGGGTTGGTATGGCTACACCTTC.

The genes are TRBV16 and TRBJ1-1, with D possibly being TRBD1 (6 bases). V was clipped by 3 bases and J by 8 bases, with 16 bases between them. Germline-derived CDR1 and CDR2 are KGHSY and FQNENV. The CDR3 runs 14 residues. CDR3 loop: CASSHPQGGTEAFF. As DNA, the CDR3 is TGTGCCAGCAGCCATCCTCAAGGGGGGACCGAAGCTTTCTTT.

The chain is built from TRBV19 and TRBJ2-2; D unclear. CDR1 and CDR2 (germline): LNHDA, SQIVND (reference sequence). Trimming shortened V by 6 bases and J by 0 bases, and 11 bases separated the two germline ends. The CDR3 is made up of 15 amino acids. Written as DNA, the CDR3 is TGTGCCAGTAGATGGGCTACAGCGAACACCGGGGAGCTGTTTTTT. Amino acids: CASRWATANTGELFF.

The CDR3 loop reads CAVAGTPATEAFF. The CDR3 DNA reads TGTGCCGTGGCGGGGACACCAGCGACTGAAGCTTTCTTT. This chain connects TRBV10-3 to TRBJ1-1; D might be TRBD1 (6 bases). Trimming pared 11 bases from V and 5 bases from J, leaving 18 bases between. The germline gives CDR1 ENHRY, CDR2 SYGVKD. CDR3 length: 13 amino acids.

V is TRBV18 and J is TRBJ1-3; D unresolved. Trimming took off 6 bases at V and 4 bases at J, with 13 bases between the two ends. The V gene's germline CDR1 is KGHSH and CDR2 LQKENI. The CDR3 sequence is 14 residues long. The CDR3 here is CASSPGLGGNTIYF. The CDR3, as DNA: TGTGCCAGCTCGCCTGGATTGGGCGGAAACACCATATATTTT.

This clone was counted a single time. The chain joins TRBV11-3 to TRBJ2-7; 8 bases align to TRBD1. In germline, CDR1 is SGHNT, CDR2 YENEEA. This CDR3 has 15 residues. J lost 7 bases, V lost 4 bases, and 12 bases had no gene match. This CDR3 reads CASSSLMDRAGEQYF. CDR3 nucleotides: TGTGCCAGCAGCTCTCTAATGGACAGGGCCGGGGAGCAGTACTTC.

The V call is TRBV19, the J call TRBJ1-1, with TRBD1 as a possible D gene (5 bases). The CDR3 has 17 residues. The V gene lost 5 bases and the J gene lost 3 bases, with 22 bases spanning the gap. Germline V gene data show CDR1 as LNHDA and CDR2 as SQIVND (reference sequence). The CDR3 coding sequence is TGTGCCAGTAGTCACTGGGGACCAGGAATGGGGGACACTGAAGCTTTCTTT. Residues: CASSHWGPGMGDTEAFF.

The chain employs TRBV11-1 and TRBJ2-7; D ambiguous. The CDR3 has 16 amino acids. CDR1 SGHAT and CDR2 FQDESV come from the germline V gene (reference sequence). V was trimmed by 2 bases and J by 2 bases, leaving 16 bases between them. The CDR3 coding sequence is TGTGCCAGCAGCTTACAACGCGGACCCGTTGCCTACGAGCAGTACTTC. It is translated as CASSLQRGPVAYEQYF.

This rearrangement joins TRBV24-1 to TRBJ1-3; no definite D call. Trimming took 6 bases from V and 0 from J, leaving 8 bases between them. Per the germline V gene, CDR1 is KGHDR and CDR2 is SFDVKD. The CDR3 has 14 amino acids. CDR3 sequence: CATSLVASGNTIYF. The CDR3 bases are TGTGCCACCAGTTTAGTTGCCTCTGGAAACACCATATATTTT.

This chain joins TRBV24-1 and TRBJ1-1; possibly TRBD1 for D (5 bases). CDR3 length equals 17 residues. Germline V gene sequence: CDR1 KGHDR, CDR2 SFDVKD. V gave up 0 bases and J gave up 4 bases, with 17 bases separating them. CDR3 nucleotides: TGTGCCACCAGTGATTTGCATTGGGACGGGGGAGGCACTGAAGCTTTCTTT. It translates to CATSDLHWDGGGTEAFF.

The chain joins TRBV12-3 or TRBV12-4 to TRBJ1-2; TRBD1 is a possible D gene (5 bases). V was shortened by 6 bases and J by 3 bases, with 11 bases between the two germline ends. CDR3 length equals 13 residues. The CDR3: CASSAGSYYGYTF. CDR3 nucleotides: TGTGCCAGCAGCGCAGGGTCGTACTATGGCTACACCTTC.

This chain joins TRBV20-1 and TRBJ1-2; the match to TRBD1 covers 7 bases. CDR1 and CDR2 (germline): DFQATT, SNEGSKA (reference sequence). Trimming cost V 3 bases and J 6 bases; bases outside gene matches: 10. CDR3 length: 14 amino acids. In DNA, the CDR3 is TGCAGTGCTAGTGGCAGGGACAGATATAATGGCTACACCTTC. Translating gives CSASGRDRYNGYTF.

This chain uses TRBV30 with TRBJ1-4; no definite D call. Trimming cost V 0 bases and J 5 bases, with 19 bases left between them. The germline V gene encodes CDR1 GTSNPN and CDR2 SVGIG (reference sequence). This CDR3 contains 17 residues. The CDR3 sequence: CAWSVVLLGLGNEKLFF. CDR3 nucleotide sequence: TGTGCCTGGAGTGTAGTCTTATTAGGGCTGGGAAATGAAAAACTGTTTTTT.

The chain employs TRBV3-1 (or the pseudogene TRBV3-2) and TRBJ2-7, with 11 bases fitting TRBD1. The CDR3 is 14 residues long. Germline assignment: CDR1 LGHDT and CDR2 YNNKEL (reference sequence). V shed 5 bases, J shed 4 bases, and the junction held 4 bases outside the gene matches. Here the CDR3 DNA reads TGTGCCAGCAGCTCCGGGACAGGGGGTTACGAGCAGTACTTC. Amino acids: CASSSGTGGYEQYF.

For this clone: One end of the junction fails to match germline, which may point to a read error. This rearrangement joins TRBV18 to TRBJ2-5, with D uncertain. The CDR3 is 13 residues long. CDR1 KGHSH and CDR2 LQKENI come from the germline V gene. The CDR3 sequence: CASSVGLQETQYF. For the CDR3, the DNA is TGTGCCAGCTCGGTGGGGTTACAAGAGACTCAGTACTTC.

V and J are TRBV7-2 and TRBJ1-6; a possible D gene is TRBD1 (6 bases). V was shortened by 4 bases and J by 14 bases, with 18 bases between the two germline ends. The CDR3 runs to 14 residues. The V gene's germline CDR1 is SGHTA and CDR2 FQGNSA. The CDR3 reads CASSSQGPLGTLHF. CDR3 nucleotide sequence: TGTGCCAGCAGCTCCCAGGGGCCCCTGGGGACCCTCCACTTT.

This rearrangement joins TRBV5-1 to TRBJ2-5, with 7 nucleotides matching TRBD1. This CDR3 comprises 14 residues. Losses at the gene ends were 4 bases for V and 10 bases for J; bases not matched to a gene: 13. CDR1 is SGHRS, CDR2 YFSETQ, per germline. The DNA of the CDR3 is TGCGCCAGCAGCCCAACCCGTATAACAGGGGACCAGTACTTC. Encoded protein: CASSPTRITGDQYF. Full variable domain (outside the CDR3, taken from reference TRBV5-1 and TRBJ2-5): KAGVTQTPRYLIKTRGQQVTLSCSPISGHRSVSWYQQTPGQGLQFLFEYFSETQRNKGNFPGRFSGRQFSNSRSEMNVSTLELGDSALYLCASSPTRITGDQYFGPGTRLLVL.

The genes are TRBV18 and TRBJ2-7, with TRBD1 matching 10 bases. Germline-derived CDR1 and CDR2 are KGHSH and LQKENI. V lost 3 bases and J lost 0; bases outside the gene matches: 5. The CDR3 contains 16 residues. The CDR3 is CASSPLGQGSSYEQYF. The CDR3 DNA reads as TGTGCCAGCTCACCTTTGGGACAGGGGAGCTCCTACGAGCAGTACTTC.

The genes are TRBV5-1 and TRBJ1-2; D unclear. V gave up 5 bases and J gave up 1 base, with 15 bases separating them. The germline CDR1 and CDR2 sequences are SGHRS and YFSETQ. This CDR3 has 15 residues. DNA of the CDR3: TGCGCCAGCAGGGATCTCAGAGCCAATAACTATGGCTACACCTTC. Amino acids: CASRDLRANNYGYTF.

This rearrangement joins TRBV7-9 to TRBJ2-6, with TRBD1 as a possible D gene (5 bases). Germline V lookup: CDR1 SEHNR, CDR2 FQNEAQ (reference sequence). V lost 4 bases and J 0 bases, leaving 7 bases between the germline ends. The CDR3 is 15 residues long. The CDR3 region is CASSSDSSGANVLTF. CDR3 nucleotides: TGTGCCAGCAGCTCCGACAGCTCTGGGGCCAACGTCCTGACTTTC.

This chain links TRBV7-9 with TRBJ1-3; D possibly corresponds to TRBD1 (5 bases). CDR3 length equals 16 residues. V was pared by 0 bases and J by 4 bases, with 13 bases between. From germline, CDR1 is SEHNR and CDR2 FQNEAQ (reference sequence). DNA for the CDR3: TGTGCCAGCAGCTTAGCGTACGGGGCGCTCGGAAACACCATATATTTT. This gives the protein CASSLAYGALGNTIYF. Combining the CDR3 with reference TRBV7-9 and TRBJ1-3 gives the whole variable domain DTGVSQNPRHKITKRGQNVTFRCDPISEHNRLYWYRQTLGQGPEFLTYFQNEAQLEKSRLLSDRFSAERPKGSFSTLEIQRTEQGDSAMYLCASSLAYGALGNTIYFGEGSWLTVV.

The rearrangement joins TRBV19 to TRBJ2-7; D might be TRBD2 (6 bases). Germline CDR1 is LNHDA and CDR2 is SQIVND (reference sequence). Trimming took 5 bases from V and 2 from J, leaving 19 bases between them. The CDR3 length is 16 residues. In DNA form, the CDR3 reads TGTGCCAGTAGTTCCCTCGGGGAGGCTGATCCCTACGAGCAGTACTTC. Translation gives CASSSLGEADPYEQYF. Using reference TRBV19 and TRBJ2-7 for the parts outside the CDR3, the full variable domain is DGGITQSPKYLFRKEGQNVTLSCEQNLNHDAMYWYRQDPGQGLRLIYYSQIVNDFQKGDIAEGYSVSREKKESFPLTVTSAQKNPTAFYLCASSSLGEADPYEQYFGPGTRLTVT.

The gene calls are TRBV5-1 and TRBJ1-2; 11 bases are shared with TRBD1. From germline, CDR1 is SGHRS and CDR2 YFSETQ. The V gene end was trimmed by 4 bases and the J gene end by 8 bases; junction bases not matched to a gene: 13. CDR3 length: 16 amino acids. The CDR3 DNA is TGCGCCAGCAGCCGGTGGACAGGGGGCCTGGTAGAAGGCTACACCTTC. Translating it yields CASSRWTGGLVEGYTF.

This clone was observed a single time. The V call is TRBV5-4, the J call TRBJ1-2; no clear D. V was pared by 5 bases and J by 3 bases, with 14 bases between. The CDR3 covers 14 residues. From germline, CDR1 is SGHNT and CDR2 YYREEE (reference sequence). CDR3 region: CASRPGQRYYGYTF. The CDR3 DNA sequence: TGTGCCAGCAGACCGGGCCAGCGCTACTATGGCTACACCTTC.

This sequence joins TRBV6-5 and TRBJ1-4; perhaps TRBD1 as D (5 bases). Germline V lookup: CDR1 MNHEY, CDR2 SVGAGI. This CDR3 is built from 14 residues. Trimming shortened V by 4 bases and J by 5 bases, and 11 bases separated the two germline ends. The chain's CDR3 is CASSLQVLNEKLFF. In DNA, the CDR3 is TGTGCCAGCAGTTTACAGGTTTTGAATGAAAAACTGTTTTTT.